The 3 T cell receptor beta chains below all came from one sample that was sequenced in a study of T-cell memory formation after mild COVID-19. One entry per CDR3 protein results from TCRdb running MiXCR on the 5' RACE reads. The table lists hundreds of thousands of distinct CDR3 sequences, roughly 18% of them singletons. The source material was PBMCs or a T cell subset sorted from them (not recorded which). Receptors originate from a man younger than 35 who had mild COVID-19 (a few samples of this study predate the infection). Cell type and time point are not known.

This clonotype has ten or more counts. CDR3 residues: CASSLQGTGELFF. CDR3 in DNA: TGTGCCAGCAGCTTACAGGGCACCGGGGAGCTGTTTTTT. The rearrangement links TRBV6-2 or TRBV6-3 to TRBJ2-2, with D possibly TRBD1 on 6 matching bases. CDR3 length: 13 residues. Germline assignment: CDR1 MNHEY and CDR2 SVGEGT. Trimming pared 6 bases from V and 4 bases from J, leaving 9 bases between.

This clonotype was detected only a few times. The J gene is TRBJ1-1, the V gene TRBV10-3; TRBD1 matches at 7 bases. The ends lost 3 bases at V and 8 bases at J; junction bases unmatched: 3. CDR3 length: 12 residues. The V gene's germline CDR1 is ENHRY and CDR2 SYGVKD. The CDR3 DNA reads as TGTGCCATCAGTGACGGGACAGTCGAAGCTTTCTTT. It yields the protein CAISDGTVEAFF.

This clonotype was observed a handful of times. The chain carries TRBV25-1 and TRBJ2-3, with 7 positions matching TRBD2. The V gene end was trimmed by 6 bases and the J gene end by 3 bases; junction bases not matched to a gene: 9. The CDR3 contains 15 residues. The germline V gene encodes CDR1 MGHDK and CDR2 SYGVNS. The chain's CDR3 is CASRERGGSTDTQYF. The CDR3 region has the DNA TGTGCCAGCAGAGAGCGGGGCGGGTCGACAGATACGCAGTATTTT.